This TCR beta chain stems from a study of cytomegalovirus exposure and HLA in healthy donors. A word on this clone: Its specificity is not known.

The table came from immunoSEQ multiplex PCR; TCRdb's copy has only in-frame clones and leaves some out. The table records roughly 300,000 clones, approximately 88% of them present only once. Study outcomes and limitations: Altogether, 160 or so TCR beta chains were recorded as cytomegalovirus-associated.

The CDR3 extends over 15 amino acids. V gave up 0 bases and J gave up 2 bases, with 12 bases separating them. In germline, CDR1 is SGHRS, CDR2 YFSETQ. Input material: PBMCs. The receptor was isolated from a young woman in good health and CMV-seronegative. V gene TRBV5-1 combines with J gene TRBJ2-7; tentatively, D is TRBD2 (6 bases). The CDR3 nucleotides are TGCGCCAGCAGCTTGGAGCTGGGGGGTCCCTACGAGCAGTACTTC. It encodes CASSLELGGPYEQYF.